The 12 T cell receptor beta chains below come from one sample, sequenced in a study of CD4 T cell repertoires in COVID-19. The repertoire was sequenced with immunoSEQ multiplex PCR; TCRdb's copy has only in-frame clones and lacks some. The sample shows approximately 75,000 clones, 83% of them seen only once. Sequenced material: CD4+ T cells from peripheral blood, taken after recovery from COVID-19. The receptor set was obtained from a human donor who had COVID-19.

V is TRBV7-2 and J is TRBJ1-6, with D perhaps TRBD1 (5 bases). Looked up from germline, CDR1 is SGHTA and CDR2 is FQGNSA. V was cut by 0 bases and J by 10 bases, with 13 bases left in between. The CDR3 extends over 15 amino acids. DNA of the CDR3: TGTGCCAGCAGCTTAGCCGCCAGGGTAGGATCACCCCTCCACTTT. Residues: CASSLAARVGSPLHF.

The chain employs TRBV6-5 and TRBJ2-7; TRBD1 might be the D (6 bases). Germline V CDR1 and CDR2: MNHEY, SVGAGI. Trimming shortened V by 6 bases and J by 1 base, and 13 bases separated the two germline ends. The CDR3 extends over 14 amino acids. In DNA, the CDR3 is TGTGCCAGCAGCGAGGGACACCAATCCTACGAGCAGTACTTC. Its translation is CASSEGHQSYEQYF.

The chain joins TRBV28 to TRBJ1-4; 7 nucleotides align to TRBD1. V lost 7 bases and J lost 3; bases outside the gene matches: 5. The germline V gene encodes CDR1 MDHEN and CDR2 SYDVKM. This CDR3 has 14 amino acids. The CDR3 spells CASKRQGANEKLFF. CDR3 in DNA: TGTGCCAGCAAACGACAGGGCGCTAATGAAAAACTGTTTTTT.

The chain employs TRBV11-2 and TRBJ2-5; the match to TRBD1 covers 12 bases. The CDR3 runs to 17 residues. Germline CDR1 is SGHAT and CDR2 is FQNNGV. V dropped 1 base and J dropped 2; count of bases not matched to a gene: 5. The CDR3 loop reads CASSLGGQGAYQETQYF. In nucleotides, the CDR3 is TGTGCCAGCAGCTTAGGGGGACAGGGGGCATATCAAGAGACCCAGTACTTC.

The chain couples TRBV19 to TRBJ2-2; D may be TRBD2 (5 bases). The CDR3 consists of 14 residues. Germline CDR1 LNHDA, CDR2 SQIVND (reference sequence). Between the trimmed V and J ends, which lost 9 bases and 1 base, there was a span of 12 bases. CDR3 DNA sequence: TGTGCCAGACCGGCGGGTTGGAACACCGGGGAGCTGTTTTTT. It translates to CARPAGWNTGELFF.

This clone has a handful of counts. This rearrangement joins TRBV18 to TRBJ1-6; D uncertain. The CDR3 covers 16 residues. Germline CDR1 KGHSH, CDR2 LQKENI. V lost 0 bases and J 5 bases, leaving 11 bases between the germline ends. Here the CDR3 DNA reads TGTGCCAGCTCACCACCTGTAGGTGGCCATAATTCACCCCTCCACTTT. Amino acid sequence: CASSPPVGGHNSPLHF.

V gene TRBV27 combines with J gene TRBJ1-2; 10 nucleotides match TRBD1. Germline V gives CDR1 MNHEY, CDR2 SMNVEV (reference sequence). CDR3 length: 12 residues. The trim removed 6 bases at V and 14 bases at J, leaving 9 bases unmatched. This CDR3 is CASSHRQGARTF. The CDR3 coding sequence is TGTGCCAGCAGCCACCGACAGGGGGCGCGAACCTTC.

The CDR3: CASSLLQGDQPQHF. The CDR3 DNA follows: TGTGCCAGCAGCTTATTACAGGGGGATCAGCCCCAGCATTTT. The rearrangement joins TRBV5-4 to TRBJ1-5, with TRBD1 matching 8 bases. V lost 2 bases to trimming and J lost 5 bases; unmatched junction nucleotides: 3. Germline-derived CDR1 and CDR2 are SGHNT and YYREEE (reference sequence). This CDR3 has 14 residues.

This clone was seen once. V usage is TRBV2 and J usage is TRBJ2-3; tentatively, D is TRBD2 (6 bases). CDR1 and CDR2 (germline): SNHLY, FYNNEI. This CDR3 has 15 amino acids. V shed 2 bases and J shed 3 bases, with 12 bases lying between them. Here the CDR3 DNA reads TGTGCCAGCAGTGAAATGCCAGGGAGGACAGATACGCAGTATTTT. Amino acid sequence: CASSEMPGRTDTQYF.

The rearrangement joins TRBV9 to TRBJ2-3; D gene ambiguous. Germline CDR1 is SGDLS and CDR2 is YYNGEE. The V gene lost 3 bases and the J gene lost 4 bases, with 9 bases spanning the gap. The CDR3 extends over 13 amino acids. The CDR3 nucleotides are TGTGCCAGCAGCGCAGACTTAGCAGATACGCAGTATTTT. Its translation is CASSADLADTQYF.

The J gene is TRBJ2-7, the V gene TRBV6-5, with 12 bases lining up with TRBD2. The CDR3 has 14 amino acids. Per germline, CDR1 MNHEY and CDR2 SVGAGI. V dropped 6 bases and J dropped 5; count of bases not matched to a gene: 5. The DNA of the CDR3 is TGTGCCAGCAGACCCGGACTAGCGGGAAACGAGCAGTACTTC. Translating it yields CASRPGLAGNEQYF.

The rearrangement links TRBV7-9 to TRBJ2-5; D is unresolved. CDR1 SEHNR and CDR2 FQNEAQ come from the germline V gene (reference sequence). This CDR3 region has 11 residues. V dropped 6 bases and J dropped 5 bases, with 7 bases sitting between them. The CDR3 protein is CASRPVETQYF. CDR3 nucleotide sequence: TGTGCCAGCAGACCGGTCGAGACCCAGTACTTC. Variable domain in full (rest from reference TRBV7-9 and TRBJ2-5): DTGVSQNPRHKITKRGQNVTFRCDPISEHNRLYWYRQTLGQGPEFLTYFQNEAQLEKSRLLSDRFSAERPKGSFSTLEIQRTEQGDSAMYLCASRPVETQYFGPGTRLLVL.